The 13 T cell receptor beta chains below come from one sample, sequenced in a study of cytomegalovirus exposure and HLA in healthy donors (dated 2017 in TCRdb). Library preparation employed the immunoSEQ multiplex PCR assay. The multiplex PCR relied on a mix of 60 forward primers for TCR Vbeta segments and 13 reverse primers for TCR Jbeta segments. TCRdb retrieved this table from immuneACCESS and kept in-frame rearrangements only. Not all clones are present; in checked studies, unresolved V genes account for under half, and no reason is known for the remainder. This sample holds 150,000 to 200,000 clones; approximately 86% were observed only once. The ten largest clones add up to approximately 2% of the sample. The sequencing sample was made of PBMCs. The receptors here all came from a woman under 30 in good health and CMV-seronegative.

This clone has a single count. Written as DNA, the CDR3 is TGCGCCAGCAGTTATGGGACTAGCGGACAAGAGACCCAGTACTTC. This gives the protein CASSYGTSGQETQYF. The chain has TRBV5-1 and TRBJ2-5; 11 bases match TRBD2. The CDR3 spans 15 residues. V trimming: 5 bases; J trimming: 2 bases; junction bases outside the gene matches: 5. Looked up from germline, CDR1 is SGHRS and CDR2 is YFSETQ.

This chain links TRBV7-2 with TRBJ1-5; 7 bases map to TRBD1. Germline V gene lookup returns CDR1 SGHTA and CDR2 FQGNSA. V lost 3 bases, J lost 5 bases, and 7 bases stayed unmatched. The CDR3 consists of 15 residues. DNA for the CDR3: TGTGCCAGCAGCTTCGGACAGGTTGGCGATCAGCCCCAGCATTTT. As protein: CASSFGQVGDQPQHF.

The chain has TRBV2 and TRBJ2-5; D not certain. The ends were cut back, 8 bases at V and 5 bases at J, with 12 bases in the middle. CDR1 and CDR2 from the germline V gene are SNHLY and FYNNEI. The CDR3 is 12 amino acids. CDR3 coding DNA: TGTGCCAGCCTTTCAAGGCGGGAGACCCAGTACTTC. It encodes CASLSRRETQYF.

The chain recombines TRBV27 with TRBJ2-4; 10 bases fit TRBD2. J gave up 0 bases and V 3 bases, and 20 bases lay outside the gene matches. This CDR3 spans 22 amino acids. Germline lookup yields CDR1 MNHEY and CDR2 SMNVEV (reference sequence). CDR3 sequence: CASSLPSGSIPPAGLAKNIQYF. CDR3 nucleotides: TGTGCCAGCAGTTTGCCTAGCGGGAGTATTCCCCCCGCCGGCTTAGCCAAAAACATTCAGTACTTC.

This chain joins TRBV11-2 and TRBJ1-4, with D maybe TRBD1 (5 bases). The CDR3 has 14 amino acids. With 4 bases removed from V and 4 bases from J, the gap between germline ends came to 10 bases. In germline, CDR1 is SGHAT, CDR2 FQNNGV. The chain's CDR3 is CASSSGHFNEKLFF. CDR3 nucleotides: TGTGCCAGCAGCTCTGGACACTTTAATGAAAAACTGTTTTTT.

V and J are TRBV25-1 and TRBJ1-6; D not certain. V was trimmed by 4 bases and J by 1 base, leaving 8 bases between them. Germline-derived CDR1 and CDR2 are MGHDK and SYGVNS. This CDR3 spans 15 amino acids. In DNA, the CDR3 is TGTGCCAGCAGTGCCGGGGTATCCTATAATTCACCCCTCCACTTT. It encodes CASSAGVSYNSPLHF.

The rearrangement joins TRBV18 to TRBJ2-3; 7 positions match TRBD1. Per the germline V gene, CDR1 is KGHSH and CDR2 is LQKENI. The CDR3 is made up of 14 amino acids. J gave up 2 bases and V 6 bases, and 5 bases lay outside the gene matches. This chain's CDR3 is CASSLQGSTDTQYF. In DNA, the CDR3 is TGTGCCAGCTCCTTACAGGGGTCCACAGATACGCAGTATTTT. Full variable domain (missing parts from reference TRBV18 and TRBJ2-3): NAGVMQNPRHLVRRRGQEARLRCSPMKGHSHVYWYRQLPEEGLKFMVYLQKENIIDESGMPKERFSAEFPKEGPSILRIQQVVRGDSAAYFCASSLQGSTDTQYFGPGTRLTVL.

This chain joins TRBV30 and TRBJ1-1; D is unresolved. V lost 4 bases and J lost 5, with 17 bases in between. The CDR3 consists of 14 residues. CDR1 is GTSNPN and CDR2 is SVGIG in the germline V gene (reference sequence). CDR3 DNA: TGTGCCTGGAACTTCGCGGGATTCGGGACTGAAGCTTTCTTT. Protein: CAWNFAGFGTEAFF. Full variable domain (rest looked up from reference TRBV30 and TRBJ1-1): SQTIHQWPATLVQPVGSPLSLECTVEGTSNPNLYWYRQAAGRGLQLLFYSVGIGQISSEVPQNLSASRPQDRQFILSSKKLLLSDSGFYLCAWNFAGFGTEAFFGQGTRLTVV.

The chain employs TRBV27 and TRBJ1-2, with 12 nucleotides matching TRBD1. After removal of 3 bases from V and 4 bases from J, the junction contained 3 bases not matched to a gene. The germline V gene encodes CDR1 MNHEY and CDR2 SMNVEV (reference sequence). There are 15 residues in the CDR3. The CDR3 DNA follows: TGTGCCAGCAGTTTCGGGACAGGGGGCTCCTATGGCTACACCTTC. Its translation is CASSFGTGGSYGYTF.

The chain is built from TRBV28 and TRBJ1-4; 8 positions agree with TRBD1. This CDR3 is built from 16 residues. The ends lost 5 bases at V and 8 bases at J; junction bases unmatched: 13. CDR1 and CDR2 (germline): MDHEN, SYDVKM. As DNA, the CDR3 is TGTGCCAGCAGTAGCTTAACCGGGACAGGACAAGAAAAACTGTTTTTT. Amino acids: CASSSLTGTGQEKLFF.

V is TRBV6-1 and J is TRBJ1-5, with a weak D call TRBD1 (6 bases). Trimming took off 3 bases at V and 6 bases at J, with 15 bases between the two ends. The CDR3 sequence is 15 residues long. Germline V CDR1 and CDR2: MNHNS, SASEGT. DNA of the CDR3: TGTGCCAGCAGTGAGGTGCGGGGGGCGGGTCAGCCCCAGCATTTT. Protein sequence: CASSEVRGAGQPQHF.

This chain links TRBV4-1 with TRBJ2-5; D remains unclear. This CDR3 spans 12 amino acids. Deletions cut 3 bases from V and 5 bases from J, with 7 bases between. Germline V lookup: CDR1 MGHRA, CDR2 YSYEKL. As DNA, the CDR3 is TGCGCCAGCAGCCACCACACGGAGACCCAGTACTTC. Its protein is CASSHHTETQYF.

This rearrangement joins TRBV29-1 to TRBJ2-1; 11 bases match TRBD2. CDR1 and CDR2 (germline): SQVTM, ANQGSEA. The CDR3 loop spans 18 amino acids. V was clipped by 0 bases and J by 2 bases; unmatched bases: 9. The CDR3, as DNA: TGCAGCGTTGAAGATTTGGGGACTAGCGGACTTCCCTACAATGAGCAGTTCTTC. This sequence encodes CSVEDLGTSGLPYNEQFF.